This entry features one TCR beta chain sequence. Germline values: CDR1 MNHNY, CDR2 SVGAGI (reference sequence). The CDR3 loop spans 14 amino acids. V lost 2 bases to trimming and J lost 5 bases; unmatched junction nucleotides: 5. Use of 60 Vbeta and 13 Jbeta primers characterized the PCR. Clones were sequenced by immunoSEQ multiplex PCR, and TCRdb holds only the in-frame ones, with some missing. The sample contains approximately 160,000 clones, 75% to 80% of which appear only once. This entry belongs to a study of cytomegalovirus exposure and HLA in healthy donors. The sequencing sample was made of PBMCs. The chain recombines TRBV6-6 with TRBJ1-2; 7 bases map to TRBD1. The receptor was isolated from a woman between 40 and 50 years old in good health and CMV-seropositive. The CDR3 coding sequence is TGTGCCAGCAGTTACCAAACAGGGGAGTATGGCTACACCTTC. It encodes CASSYQTGEYGYTF.